A single sample is the source of the 31 T cell receptor beta chains below, sequenced in a study of CD8+ T cells in alopecia areata (dated by TCRdb to about 2018). The method behind the library was the immunoSEQ multiplex PCR assay. RNA was extracted from all samples and reverse transcribed into cDNA, which served as template for TCR sequencing. The source is immuneACCESS, and TCRdb retained only in-frame sequences with V and J called. Part of the clones is not carried over; for the studies checked, unresolved V genes explain less than half of this, and the remainder is unexplained. The sample table holds 120,000 to 150,000 clones, of which more than 85% were seen once. The ten largest clones take up roughly an eighth of the sample. The time point label of this sample denotes: four to five weeks on oral tofacitinib. The intended sense of this specimen's treatment or condition label: oral pan-JAK inhibitor, 5-10 mg twice daily.

The sample consisted of CD8+ T cells sorted from blood, taken at week 4, from a patient treated with tofacitinib. The receptor source for this set is a human donor with alopecia areata.

This clone has just a few counts. This chain connects TRBV7-9 to TRBJ1-3, with D perhaps TRBD1 (5 bases). Trimming shortened V by 10 bases and J by 7 bases, and 20 bases separated the two germline ends. This CDR3 region has 14 residues. Per the germline V gene, CDR1 is SEHNR and CDR2 is FQNEAQ (reference sequence). Here the CDR3 reads CATTGQGAVNTIYF. The CDR3 DNA is TGTGCCACCACGGGGCAGGGTGCTGTGAACACCATATATTTT.

The chain employs TRBV5-4 and TRBJ2-7, with a possible D match to TRBD2 (6 bases). Trimming took 3 bases from V and 3 from J, leaving 16 bases between them. CDR1 SGHNT and CDR2 YYREEE come from the germline V gene (reference sequence). The CDR3 sequence is 15 residues long. As DNA, the CDR3 is TGTGCCAGCAGCTCGCAAGAGGGGCGGGGCTACGAGCAGTACTTC. It encodes CASSSQEGRGYEQYF.

The chain couples TRBV27 to TRBJ2-1, with D uncertain. Germline-derived CDR1 and CDR2 are MNHEY and SMNVEV (reference sequence). The CDR3 is 17 amino acids. Trimming shortened V by 2 bases and J by 2 bases, and 16 bases separated the two germline ends. The CDR3 region has the DNA TGTGCCAGCAGTTTAGATCCGGCCAGACAACCCTACAATGAGCAGTTCTTC. Its protein is CASSLDPARQPYNEQFF.

On this clone itself: Sequence at one end of the junction differs from germline and may be a read error. This chain joins TRBV11-2 and TRBJ2-7, with 8 bases lining up with TRBD2. This CDR3 comprises 16 residues. CDR1 SGHAT and CDR2 FQNNGV come from the germline V gene. The CDR3 loop reads CTSSQYTSGLAYEQYF. The CDR3, as DNA: TGTACCAGCAGCCAGTATACTAGCGGCCTAGCCTACGAGCAGTACTTC.

This clone showed up just once. CDR3 DNA: TGTGCCAGCAGCGAGAGGGGGCTCAACTACGAGCAGTACTTC. This sequence encodes CASSERGLNYEQYF. This chain uses TRBV9 with TRBJ2-7, with 7 bases matching TRBD1. The CDR3 is 14 amino acids. V lost 3 bases to trimming and J lost 3 bases; unmatched junction nucleotides: 6. Germline lookup yields CDR1 SGDLS and CDR2 YYNGEE. Full variable domain (outside the CDR3, taken from reference TRBV9 and TRBJ2-7): DSGVTQTPKHLITATGQRVTLRCSPRSGDLSVYWYQQSLDQGLQFLIQYYNGEERAKGNILERFSAQQFPDLHSELNLSSLELGDSALYFCASSERGLNYEQYFGPGTRLTVT.

The V call is TRBV5-6, the J call TRBJ2-7, with D uncertain. The CDR3 runs to 14 residues. V was pared by 0 bases and J by 1 base, with 8 bases between. Germline V lookup: CDR1 SGHDT, CDR2 YYEEEE. CDR3 sequence: CASSLGRPSYEQYF. As DNA, the CDR3 is TGTGCCAGCAGCTTGGGCAGGCCATCCTACGAGCAGTACTTC.

The J gene is TRBJ2-7, the V gene TRBV5-1, with 8 bases identical to TRBD1. There are 14 residues in the CDR3. V gave up 0 bases and J gave up 3 bases; unmatched junction bases: 2. Germline V gene sequence: CDR1 SGHRS, CDR2 YFSETQ. The CDR3 region has the DNA TGCGCCAGCAGCTTGGGAGGACAGGGCTACGAGCAGTACTTC. Translation: CASSLGGQGYEQYF.

The rearrangement uses TRBV6-1 and TRBJ2-7; no clear D. V lost 1 base, J lost 6 bases, and 10 bases lay in between. The germline V gene encodes CDR1 MNHNS and CDR2 SASEGT. CDR3 size: 13 residues. The CDR3 loop reads CASSEDLLREQYF. CDR3 coding DNA: TGTGCCAGCAGTGAAGACCTTCTACGCGAGCAGTACTTC.

The chain uses TRBV29-1 and TRBJ1-2; tentative D call: TRBD1 (5 bases). CDR1 and CDR2 (germline): SQVTM, ANQGSEA. The CDR3 has 13 residues. V lost 6 bases, J lost 3 bases, and 14 bases lay in between. DNA of the CDR3: TGCAGCGTCCTCGGGGGGGTTGACTATGGCTACACCTTC. This gives the protein CSVLGGVDYGYTF.

The V gene is TRBV29-1, the J gene TRBJ2-2, with D unclear. With 7 bases removed from V and 0 bases from J, the gap between germline ends came to 9 bases. This CDR3 is built from 13 residues. Germline CDR1 is SQVTM and CDR2 is ANQGSEA. CDR3 region: CSGCFANTGELFF. DNA for the CDR3: TGCAGCGGGTGTTTCGCGAACACCGGGGAGCTGTTTTTT.

The CDR3 loop is CSVEGRGGYEQYF. In DNA form, the CDR3 reads TGCAGCGTTGAAGGGCGCGGGGGCTACGAGCAGTACTTC. The J gene is TRBJ2-7, the V gene TRBV29-1, with TRBD2 matching 7 bases. CDR3 length equals 13 residues. Germline CDR1 is SQVTM and CDR2 is ANQGSEA. The trim removed 1 base at V and 3 bases at J, leaving 3 bases unmatched.

This chain links TRBV9 with TRBJ2-7; TRBD2 matches at 10 bases. The CDR3 contains 17 residues. J lost 2 bases, V lost 4 bases, and 12 bases had no gene match. Germline-derived CDR1 and CDR2 are SGDLS and YYNGEE. The CDR3 coding sequence is TGTGCCAGCAGCCCAACCCTCGCTAGCGGGGGTCCCTACGAGCAGTACTTC. Translating gives CASSPTLASGGPYEQYF.

The gene calls are TRBV6-6 and TRBJ1-1; a weak D match, TRBD1 (6 bases). V was clipped by 2 bases and J by 1 base, with 11 bases between them. The CDR3 is 15 residues long. Per germline, CDR1 MNHNY and CDR2 SVGAGI (reference sequence). CDR3 in amino acids: CASSYTAGENTEAFF. CDR3 DNA sequence: TGTGCCAGCAGTTACACGGCAGGGGAGAACACTGAAGCTTTCTTT.

V usage is TRBV6-1 and J usage is TRBJ1-5; D possibly corresponds to TRBD1 (6 bases). The CDR3 consists of 15 residues. The germline V gene has CDR1 MNHNS and CDR2 SASEGT. V lost 3 bases and J 3 bases, leaving 12 bases between the germline ends. The CDR3 reads CASSESRGFNQPQHF. In nucleotides, the CDR3 is TGTGCCAGCAGTGAGTCCAGGGGTTTCAATCAGCCCCAGCATTTT.

The table lists this clone with a count of one. The V call is TRBV27, the J call TRBJ2-3, with TRBD1 identical over 7 bases. CDR3 length: 15 amino acids. Per the germline V gene, CDR1 is MNHEY and CDR2 is SMNVEV (reference sequence). The ends lost 7 bases at V and 5 bases at J; junction bases unmatched: 12. The CDR3 coding sequence is TGTGCCAGCAACACCGACAGGGACGGTTTAGATACGCAGTATTTT. It specifies CASNTDRDGLDTQYF.

The chain recombines TRBV7-9 with TRBJ2-2; D remains ambiguous. In germline, CDR1 is SEHNR, CDR2 FQNEAQ (reference sequence). This CDR3 is 15 amino acids long. V was cut by 4 bases and J by 4 bases, with 13 bases left in between. In DNA, the CDR3 is TGTGCCAGCAGCTCACCTAGGACCGTCACCGGGGAGCTGTTTTTT. It translates to CASSSPRTVTGELFF.

This rearrangement joins TRBV6-1 to TRBJ2-2, with D possibly being TRBD2 (5 bases). The CDR3 extends over 11 amino acids. The V gene's germline CDR1 is MNHNS and CDR2 SASEGT. V was cut by 10 bases and J by 4 bases, with 7 bases left in between. CDR3 protein: CATRGTGELFF. The DNA for the CDR3 is TGTGCCACTCGGGGCACCGGGGAGCTGTTTTTT.

Regarding this clone: The same CDR3 can be traced to other DNA sequences in this sample. This sequence joins TRBV5-6 and TRBJ2-7; the D gene is possibly TRBD1 (6 bases). CDR1 and CDR2 from the germline V gene are SGHDT and YYEEEE. The CDR3 totals 13 residues. Trimming removed 5 bases at V and 3 bases at J, with 12 bases between. The CDR3 loop reads CASSPTGVYEQYF. The CDR3 bases are TGTGCCAGCAGTCCGACAGGTGTCTACGAGCAGTACTTC.

J is TRBJ2-1 and V is TRBV30; 7 nucleotides match TRBD2. The CDR3 has 14 amino acids. From germline, CDR1 is GTSNPN and CDR2 SVGIG (reference sequence). The V gene end was trimmed by 3 bases and the J gene end by 4 bases; junction bases not matched to a gene: 6. CDR3 coding DNA: TGTGCCTGGAGCGGGCTAGCGGCATACAATGAGCAGTTCTTC. Residues: CAWSGLAAYNEQFF.

The rearrangement joins TRBV27 to TRBJ2-3; 13 bases agree with TRBD2. The CDR3 loop spans 14 amino acids. The V gene's germline CDR1 is MNHEY and CDR2 SMNVEV (reference sequence). CDR3 protein: CVTSGGAGGDTQYF. In DNA, the CDR3 is TGTGTAACTAGCGGGGGGGCTGGGGGAGATACGCAGTATTTT.

The CDR3 DNA reads as TGTGCCAGCAGCCCTAACGGGGGGACAGATACGCAGTATTTT. Translating gives CASSPNGGTDTQYF. The chain is built from TRBV7-6 and TRBJ2-3; TRBD2 matches at 7 bases. Germline V gene lookup returns CDR1 SGHVS and CDR2 FNYEAQ. Trimming removed 5 bases from V and 3 bases from J; junction bases left unmatched: 5. The CDR3 has 14 residues.

The genes are TRBV30 and TRBJ2-5; TRBD2 aligns across 14 bases. This CDR3 region has 20 residues. The V and J ends lost 0 bases and 2 bases, in that order; junction bases with no gene match: 14. The V gene's germline CDR1 is GTSNPN and CDR2 SVGIG (reference sequence). The CDR3 sequence: CAWSVLRGLAGEVAQETQYF. CDR3 nucleotide sequence: TGTGCCTGGAGTGTACTCAGGGGACTAGCGGGAGAAGTCGCACAAGAGACCCAGTACTTC.

This clone has a handful of counts. The V call is TRBV7-3, the J call TRBJ2-3; D remains unclear. V lost 0 bases, J lost 0 bases, and 4 bases lay in between. This CDR3 region has 14 residues. The germline CDR1 and CDR2 sequences are SGHTA and FQGTGA. The CDR3, as DNA: TGTGCCAGCAGCTTAACGGGTAGCACAGATACGCAGTATTTT. Translating it yields CASSLTGSTDTQYF.

This clone has just a few counts. The rearrangement joins TRBV6-5 to TRBJ2-1; 10 positions agree with TRBD2. J lost 4 bases, V lost 6 bases, and 6 bases had no gene match. CDR3 length: 15 amino acids. CDR1 and CDR2 from the germline V gene are MNHEY and SVGAGI. DNA for the CDR3: TGTGCCAGCAGACAGGGACTAGCGAGGTACAATGAGCAGTTCTTC. Translated, it gives CASRQGLARYNEQFF.

The V call is TRBV19, the J call TRBJ2-1; 12 bases agree with TRBD2. Germline V gene data show CDR1 as LNHDA and CDR2 as SQIVND (reference sequence). The ends lost 5 bases at V and 8 bases at J; junction bases unmatched: 7. The length of the CDR3 is 15 residues. CDR3 bases: TGTGCCAGTAGTCCGAGACTAGCGGGAGCGGATGAGCAGTTCTTC. Residues: CASSPRLAGADEQFF.

V and J are TRBV9 and TRBJ1-1; TRBD1 might be the D (5 bases). The CDR3 sequence is 14 residues long. Germline assignment: CDR1 SGDLS and CDR2 YYNGEE. The V gene lost 4 bases and the J gene lost 1 base, with 11 bases spanning the gap. CDR3 sequence (DNA): TGTGCCAGCAGCCTCTGGGGGACGAACACTGAAGCTTTCTTT. Translation: CASSLWGTNTEAFF.

V is TRBV5-6 and J is TRBJ2-2, with D possibly called TRBD1 or TRBD2 (5 bases each). This CDR3 spans 16 amino acids. The V and J ends lost 4 bases and 2 bases respectively, with 15 bases between them. Germline lookup yields CDR1 SGHDT and CDR2 YYEEEE. CDR3 DNA sequence: TGTGCCAGCAGCCTAAAGTCGGGACCTAACACCGGGGAGCTGTTTTTT. Translation gives CASSLKSGPNTGELFF. Filled out from reference TRBV5-6 and TRBJ2-2, the complete variable domain reads DAGVTQSPTHLIKTRGQQVTLRCSPKSGHDTVSWYQQALGQGPQFIFQYYEEEERQRGNFPDRFSGHQFPNYSSELNVNALLLGDSALYLCASSLKSGPNTGELFFGEGSRLTVL.

The chain links TRBV27 to TRBJ2-1; TRBD2 is a possible D gene (5 bases). The germline gives CDR1 MNHEY, CDR2 SMNVEV (reference sequence). V was cut by 7 bases and J by 6 bases, with 13 bases left in between. This CDR3 spans 13 amino acids. The CDR3 protein is CASIRVASNEQFF. In DNA, the CDR3 is TGTGCCAGCATTAGGGTAGCGAGCAATGAGCAGTTCTTC.

The chain employs TRBV4-1 and TRBJ2-4; tentatively, D is TRBD2 (6 bases). The CDR3 is 14 residues long. Germline V gene data show CDR1 as MGHRA and CDR2 as YSYEKL. V was cut by 2 bases and J by 5 bases, with 10 bases left in between. The CDR3 protein is CASSQIGGENIQYF. In nucleotides, the CDR3 is TGCGCCAGCAGCCAAATCGGAGGGGAAAACATTCAGTACTTC.

The V and J genes are TRBV2 and TRBJ2-7; D is unresolved. The V and J ends lost 6 bases and 2 bases respectively, with 20 bases between them. The germline V gene encodes CDR1 SNHLY and CDR2 FYNNEI. The length of the CDR3 is 16 residues. CDR3 DNA: TGTGCCAGCAGAGACCCTTGGGAAATAAGGACCTACGAGCAGTACTTC. As protein: CASRDPWEIRTYEQYF.

This chain connects TRBV5-4 to TRBJ2-1, with 9 nucleotides matching TRBD1. CDR3 length equals 15 residues. CDR1 and CDR2 (germline): SGHNT, YYREEE (reference sequence). Trimming at V came to 4 bases and at J to 6 bases, leaving 8 bases not matched to a gene. The CDR3 here is CASSRTGQGANEQFF. Written as DNA, the CDR3 is TGTGCCAGCAGCCGGACGGGACAGGGAGCCAATGAGCAGTTCTTC.